The clone carrying this T cell receptor beta chain came up a few times. What it binds is not known. Per germline, CDR1 LNHNV and CDR2 YYDKDF (reference sequence). J gave up 4 bases and V 1 base, and 4 bases lay outside the gene matches. There are 15 residues in the CDR3. TCRdb used MiXCR to reprocess the 5' RACE reads, holding one entry per CDR3 protein. Of 350,000 or so distinct CDR3 sequences in the sample, around a fifth were seen once. These data come from a study of T-cell memory formation after mild COVID-19. Study-level results: Later expanders leaned CD4+, whereas clones that contracted between day 15 and 85 were balanced CD4/CD8.

The sequence derives from an adult woman who had mild COVID-19 (a few samples of this study predate the infection). Cell type and time point are not known. What was sequenced was PBMCs or a T cell subset sorted from them (not recorded which). The chain combines TRBV15 with TRBJ1-1, with 9 nucleotides matching TRBD1. CDR3 region: CATSRGVTGGTEAFF. The CDR3 DNA reads TGTGCCACCAGCAGAGGGGTGACAGGGGGCACTGAAGCTTTCTTT.